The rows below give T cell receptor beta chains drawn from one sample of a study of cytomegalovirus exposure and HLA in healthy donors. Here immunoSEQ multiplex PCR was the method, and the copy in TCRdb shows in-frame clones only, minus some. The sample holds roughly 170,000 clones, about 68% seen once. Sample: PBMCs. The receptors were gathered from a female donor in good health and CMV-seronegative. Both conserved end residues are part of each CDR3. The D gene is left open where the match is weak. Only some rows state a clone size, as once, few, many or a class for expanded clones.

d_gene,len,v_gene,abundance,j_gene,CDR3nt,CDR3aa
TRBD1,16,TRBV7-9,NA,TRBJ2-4,TGTGCCAGCAGCACAAGGGACAGGGAAGGAGAAAACAGTCAGTACTTC,CASSTRDREGENSQYF
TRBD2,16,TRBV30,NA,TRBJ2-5,TGTGCCTGGAGCGGACTAGCGAGAAGTATCCAAGAGACCCAGTACTTC,CAWSGLARSIQETQYF
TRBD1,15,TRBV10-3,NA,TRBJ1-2,TGTGCCATCAGTGAGTCAAATGGACAGGGCTATGGCTACACCTTC,CAISESNGQGYGYTF
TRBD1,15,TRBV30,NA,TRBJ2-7,TGTGCCTGGAGTGTACCTGGGACAGCTGTATACGAGCAGTACTTC,CAWSVPGTAVYEQYF
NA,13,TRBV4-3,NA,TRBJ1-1,TGCGCCAGCAGCCAAGAGACTGACACTGAAGCTTTCTTT,CASSQETDTEAFF
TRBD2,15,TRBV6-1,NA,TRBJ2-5,TGTGCCAGCAAGAATCTAGCGGGACCTCAAGAGACCCAGTACTTC,CASKNLAGPQETQYF
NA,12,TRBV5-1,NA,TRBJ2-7,TGCGCCAGCAGCTTGGACGGCTACGAGCAGTACTTC,CASSLDGYEQYF
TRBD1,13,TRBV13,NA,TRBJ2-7,TGTGCCAGCAGCCGCGGACAGGGGGGGGAGCAGTACTTC,CASSRGQGGEQYF
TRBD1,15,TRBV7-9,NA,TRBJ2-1,TGTGCCAGCAGCCCTCAGGGGGTCACGGACAATGAGCAGTTCTTC,CASSPQGVTDNEQFF
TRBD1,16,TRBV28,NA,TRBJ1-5,TGTGCCAGCACCCTAATGGGACAGGGGAGCAATCAGCCCCAGCATTTT,CASTLMGQGSNQPQHF
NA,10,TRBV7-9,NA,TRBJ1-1,TGTTCCAGCAGCTTCGCTGAAGCTTTCTTT,CSSSFAEAFF
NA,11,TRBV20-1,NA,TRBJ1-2,TGCAGTGCCCTCGAGGGCTATGGCTACACCTTC,CSALEGYGYTF
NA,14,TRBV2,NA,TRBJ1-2,TGTGCCAGCAGTGGAGACAGGCATAACTATGGCTACACCTTC,CASSGDRHNYGYTF
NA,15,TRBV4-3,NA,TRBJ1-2,TGCGCCAGCAGCCAAACCCGGACAGCTAACTATGGCTACACCTTC,CASSQTRTANYGYTF
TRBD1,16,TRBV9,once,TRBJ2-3,TGTGCCAGCAGCGTAGAGACAGGGCGCAGCACAGATACGCAGTATTTT,CASSVETGRSTDTQYF
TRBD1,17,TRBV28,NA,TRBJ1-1,TGTGCCAGCAGCCCCGTTACCAGGGGGCTGTTCGGCACTGAAGCTTTCTTT,CASSPVTRGLFGTEAFF
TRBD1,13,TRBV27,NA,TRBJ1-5,TGTGCCAGCACAGGGGGAAGCAATCAGCCCCAGCATTTT,CASTGGSNQPQHF
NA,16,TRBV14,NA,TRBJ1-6,TGTGCCAGCAGCCAAGGACAGTCCCTAAGTAATTCACCCCTCCACTTT,CASSQGQSLSNSPLHF
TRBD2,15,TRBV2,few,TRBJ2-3,TGTGCCAGCGCCGCGAGGACTAGCGGCACAGATACGCAGTATTTT,CASAARTSGTDTQYF
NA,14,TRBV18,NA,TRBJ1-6,TGTGCCAGCTCACCTAGCTCCTATAATTCACCCCTCCACTTT,CASSPSSYNSPLHF
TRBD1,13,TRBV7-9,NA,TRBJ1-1,TGTGCCAGCAGCTTAGAGGGGGCAGCTGAAGCTTTCTTT,CASSLEGAAEAFF
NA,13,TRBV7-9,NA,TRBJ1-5,TGTGCCAGCAGACAGGACACGACTCAGCCCCAGCATTTT,CASRQDTTQPQHF
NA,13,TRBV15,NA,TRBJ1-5,TGTGCCACCAGCAGAGTTCCCGATCAGCCCCAGCATTTT,CATSRVPDQPQHF
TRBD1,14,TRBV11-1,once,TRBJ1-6,TGTGCCAGCAGCTTCGACAGGGGGCAGTCACCCCTCCACTTT,CASSFDRGQSPLHF
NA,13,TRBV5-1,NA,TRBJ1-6,TGCGCCAGCAGCTTGTCCGCGGAATCACCCCTCCACTTT,CASSLSAESPLHF
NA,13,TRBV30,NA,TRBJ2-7,TGTGCCTGGAGAGGTACAGGTACCTACGAGCAGTACTTC,CAWRGTGTYEQYF
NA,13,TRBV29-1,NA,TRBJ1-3,TGCAGCGTTGAAGATCGCTCTGGAAACACCATATATTTT,CSVEDRSGNTIYF